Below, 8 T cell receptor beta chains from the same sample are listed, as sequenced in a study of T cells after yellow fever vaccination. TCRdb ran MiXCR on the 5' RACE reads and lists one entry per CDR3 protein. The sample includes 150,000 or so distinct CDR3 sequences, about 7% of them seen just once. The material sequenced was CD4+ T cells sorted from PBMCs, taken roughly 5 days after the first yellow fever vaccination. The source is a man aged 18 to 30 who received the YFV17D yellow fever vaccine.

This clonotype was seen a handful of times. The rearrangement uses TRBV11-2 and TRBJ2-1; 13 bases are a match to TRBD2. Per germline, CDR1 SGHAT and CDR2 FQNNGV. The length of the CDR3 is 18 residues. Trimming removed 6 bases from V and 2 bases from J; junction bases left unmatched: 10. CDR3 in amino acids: CASSSTSGGASPYNEQFF. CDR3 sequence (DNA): TGTGCCAGCAGTTCCACTAGCGGGGGGGCATCCCCCTACAATGAGCAGTTCTTC.

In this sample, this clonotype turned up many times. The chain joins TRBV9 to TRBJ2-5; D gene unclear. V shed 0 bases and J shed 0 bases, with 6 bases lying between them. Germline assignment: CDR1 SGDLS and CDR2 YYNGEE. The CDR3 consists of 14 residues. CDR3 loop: CASSVDGYQETQYF. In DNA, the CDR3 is TGTGCCAGCAGCGTAGACGGCTACCAAGAGACCCAGTACTTC.

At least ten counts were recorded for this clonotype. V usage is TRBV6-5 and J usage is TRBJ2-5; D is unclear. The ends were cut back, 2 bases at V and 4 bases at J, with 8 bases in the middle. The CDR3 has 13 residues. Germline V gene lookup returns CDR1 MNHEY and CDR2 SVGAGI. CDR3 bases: TGTGCCAGCAGTTACGGCAGGACAGAGACCCAGTACTTC. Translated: CASSYGRTETQYF.

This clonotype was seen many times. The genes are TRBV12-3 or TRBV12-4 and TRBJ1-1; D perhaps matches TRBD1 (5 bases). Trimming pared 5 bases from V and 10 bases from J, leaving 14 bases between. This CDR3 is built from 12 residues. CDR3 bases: TGTGCCAGCAGTCGCGGGGGTGAGGGAGCTTTCTTT. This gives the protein CASSRGGEGAFF.

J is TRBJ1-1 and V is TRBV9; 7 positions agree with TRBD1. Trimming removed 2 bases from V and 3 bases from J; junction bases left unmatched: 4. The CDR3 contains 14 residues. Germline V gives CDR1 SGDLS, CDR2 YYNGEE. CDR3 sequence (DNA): TGTGCCAGCAGCGTCTCAGGACAGGACACTGAAGCTTTCTTT. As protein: CASSVSGQDTEAFF.

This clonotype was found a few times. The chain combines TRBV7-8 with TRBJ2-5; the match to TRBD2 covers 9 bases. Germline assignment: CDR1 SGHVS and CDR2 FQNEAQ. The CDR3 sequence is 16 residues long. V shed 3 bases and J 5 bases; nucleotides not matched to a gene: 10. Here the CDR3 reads CASSLSLGTSLETQYF. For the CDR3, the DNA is TGTGCCAGCAGCTTGTCCCTTGGGACTAGCTTGGAGACCCAGTACTTC.

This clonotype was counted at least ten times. The CDR3 region is CSATPDGTYEQYF. The CDR3 region has the DNA TGCAGTGCCACCCCCGACGGAACCTACGAGCAGTACTTC. This chain joins TRBV20-1 and TRBJ2-7; no reliable D call. V lost 6 bases and J 2 bases, leaving 14 bases between the germline ends. The CDR3 runs to 13 residues. CDR1 and CDR2 (germline): DFQATT, SNEGSKA (reference sequence).

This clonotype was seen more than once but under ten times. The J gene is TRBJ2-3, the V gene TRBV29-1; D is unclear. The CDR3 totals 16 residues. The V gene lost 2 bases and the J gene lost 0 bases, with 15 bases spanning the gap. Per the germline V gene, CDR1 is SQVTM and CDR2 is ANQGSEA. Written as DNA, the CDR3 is TGCAGCGTTGAACCCTTAAGGGCTGGGAGCACAGATACGCAGTATTTT. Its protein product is CSVEPLRAGSTDTQYF.